This T cell receptor (beta chain) stems from a study of beta chain features in type 1 diabetes. This clone was found once. Its antigen is as yet unknown. Sequencing targeted expressed TCRB transcripts, as all isolated RNA had been reverse transcribed. Profiling relied on immunoSEQ multiplex PCR, and the TCRdb table lists in-frame clones only, not all of them. The table shows over 100,000 clones, with 30% to 40% occurring only once. The V gene lost 2 bases and the J gene lost 8 bases, with 19 bases spanning the gap. The CDR3 spans 16 residues. CDR1 is SGHDN, CDR2 FVKESK, per germline. Study outcomes and limitations: In the patient group, naive, central memory and Treg TCRB repertoires seemed more alike than in the healthy donor group. Sequencing of cDNA might inflate the share of cells that strongly express TCR.

This chain connects TRBV14 to TRBJ2-1; D gene unclear. The origin of this receptor is a woman between 18 and 29 years old in good health. Source material: stem cell memory CD4+ T cells from blood. CDR3 loop: CASSQFRQADRHEQFF. CDR3 coding DNA: TGTGCCAGCAGCCAATTTAGGCAGGCCGATCGCCATGAGCAGTTCTTC.